The rows below give T cell receptor beta chains drawn from one sample of a study of Graves' ophthalmopathy and Graves' hyperthyroidism. TCRdb reanalysed the multiplex PCR reads using MiXCR and keeps one entry per CDR3 protein. Of roughly 420,000 distinct CDR3 sequences in the sample, roughly 21% were seen once. Material for sequencing was peripheral blood. These receptors all come from a woman in her late teens or twenties with stable Graves' hyperthyroidism. CDR3s include the opening cysteine and the closing phenylalanine or tryptophan. Fields, in order: V gene, J gene, D gene, clone size, CDR3 protein, CDR3 DNA. A D gene is named only where the DNA matches it firmly. Expanded clones get a size class; other rows say once, few or many, or leave the size out.

v_call: TRBV20-1; j_call: TRBJ2-5; d_call: TRBD2; clone_size: many; cdr3_aa: CSARPFSGGAKTQYF; cdr3_nt: TGCAGTGCTCGCCCCTTTAGCGGGGGGGCGAAGACCCAGTACTTC
v_call: TRBV28; j_call: TRBJ2-7; d_call: .; clone_size: many; cdr3_aa: CATLRTAYEQYF; cdr3_nt: TGTGCCACCTTACGAACAGCCTACGAGCAGTACTTC
v_call: TRBV24-1; j_call: TRBJ1-2; d_call: TRBD1; clone_size: many; cdr3_aa: CATSPGQGSDGYTF; cdr3_nt: TGTGCCACCAGTCCGGGACAGGGCTCTGACGGCTACACCTTC
v_call: TRBV7-6; j_call: TRBJ2-2; d_call: TRBD1; clone_size: many; cdr3_aa: CASSLGQGANTGELFF; cdr3_nt: TGTGCCAGCAGCCTCGGACAGGGGGCGAACACCGGGGAGCTGTTTTTT
v_call: TRBV7-2; j_call: TRBJ2-5; d_call: TRBD2; clone_size: many; cdr3_aa: CASSRIPRLAGETQYF; cdr3_nt: TGTGCCAGCAGCCGGATCCCACGACTAGCGGGAGAGACCCAGTACTTC
v_call: TRBV13; j_call: TRBJ1-6; d_call: TRBD1; clone_size: many; cdr3_aa: CASSPLTGADYNSPLHF; cdr3_nt: TGTGCCAGCAGCCCCCTGACAGGGGCGGACTATAATTCACCCCTCCACTTT
v_call: TRBV27; j_call: TRBJ1-6; d_call: TRBD1; clone_size: many; cdr3_aa: CASRRRGQSPLHF; cdr3_nt: TGTGCCAGCAGGCGCAGGGGGCAGTCACCCCTCCACTTT
v_call: TRBV12-3/TRBV12-4; j_call: TRBJ2-5; d_call: .; clone_size: many; cdr3_aa: CASSSAGETQYF; cdr3_nt: TGTGCCAGCAGCTCCGCCGGGGAGACCCAGTACTTC
v_call: TRBV20-1; j_call: TRBJ1-1; d_call: TRBD1; clone_size: many; cdr3_aa: CSARDRQNTEAFF; cdr3_nt: TGCAGTGCTAGGGACAGGCAGAACACTGAAGCTTTCTTT
v_call: TRBV7-3; j_call: TRBJ2-2; d_call: .; clone_size: many; cdr3_aa: CASSSNAWGGLNTGELFF; cdr3_nt: TGTGCCAGCAGCTCCAACGCTTGGGGGGGCCTGAACACCGGGGAGCTGTTTTTT
v_call: TRBV7-3; j_call: TRBJ2-2; d_call: .; clone_size: .; cdr3_aa: CASSLSYEQYFGPGTGELFF; cdr3_nt: .
v_call: TRBV5-1; j_call: TRBJ2-5; d_call: .; clone_size: many; cdr3_aa: CASSSRLETQYF; cdr3_nt: TGCGCCAGCAGCTCTAGACTGGAGACCCAGTACTTC
v_call: TRBV5-5; j_call: TRBJ1-1; d_call: .; clone_size: .; cdr3_aa: CASSLSLFRAFF; cdr3_nt: TGTGCCAGCAGCTTGAGTCTATTCAGGGCTTTCTTT
v_call: TRBV7-9; j_call: TRBJ1-2; d_call: TRBD1; clone_size: .; cdr3_aa: CASSIRTGYGYTF; cdr3_nt: TGTGCCAGCAGCATACGGACAGGCTATGGCTACACCTTC
v_call: TRBV29-1; j_call: TRBJ2-5; d_call: TRBD1; clone_size: .; cdr3_aa: CSVKQGARETQYF; cdr3_nt: TGCAGCGTGAAACAGGGGGCGCGGGAGACCCAGTACTTC
v_call: TRBV28; j_call: TRBJ1-1; d_call: TRBD1; clone_size: many; cdr3_aa: CASRRQGMNTEAFF; cdr3_nt: TGTGCCAGCAGGAGACAGGGAATGAACACTGAAGCTTTCTTT
v_call: TRBV7-8; j_call: TRBJ2-7; d_call: .; clone_size: many; cdr3_aa: CASSLVRTYEQYF; cdr3_nt: TGTGCCAGCAGCTTGGTTAGAACCTACGAGCAGTACTTC
v_call: TRBV6-5; j_call: TRBJ2-5; d_call: .; clone_size: many; cdr3_aa: CASSYRLQETQYF; cdr3_nt: TGTGCCAGCAGCTACCGACTCCAAGAGACCCAGTACTTC
v_call: TRBV25-1; j_call: TRBJ2-5; d_call: .; clone_size: many; cdr3_aa: CASSVPGQPERGTQYF; cdr3_nt: TGTGCCAGCAGTGTGCCGGGACAACCAGAAAGAGGGACCCAGTACTTC
v_call: TRBV6-5; j_call: TRBJ2-7; d_call: .; clone_size: many; cdr3_aa: CASSTWTPGRTYEQYF; cdr3_nt: TGTGCCAGCAGTACCTGGACTCCGGGACGTACCTACGAGCAGTACTTC
v_call: TRBV11-1; j_call: TRBJ2-7; d_call: .; clone_size: many; cdr3_aa: CASSPFRPGDEQYF; cdr3_nt: TGTGCCAGCAGTCCGTTCCGACCTGGGGACGAGCAGTACTTC
v_call: TRBV20-1; j_call: TRBJ2-7; d_call: .; clone_size: many; cdr3_aa: CSAASRLIYEQYF; cdr3_nt: TGCAGTGCCGCCTCCCGACTGATTTACGAGCAGTACTTC